The clone carrying this T cell receptor (beta chain) was counted a single time. Trimming took 2 bases from V and 7 from J, leaving 11 bases between them. In germline, CDR1 is LNHDA, CDR2 SQIVND (reference sequence). The length of the CDR3 is 14 residues. This sample stems from a study of blood T cell repertoires in COVID-19. Study background: The United States, Italy and Spain were the sources of the acute and convalescent COVID-19 samples. PBMCs, B-cell-depleted T cells, or T cells provided the cDNA or gDNA that made up the material.

Libraries were prepared by immunoSEQ multiplex PCR; TCRdb keeps only in-frame clonotypes and omits some of them. The table lists a few hundred thousand clones, around 90% of them singletons, with about a tenth in the top ten. Patients of the Seattle cohort, enrolled during active infection, were followed longitudinally. This chain joins TRBV19 and TRBJ1-4; D is undetermined. The specimen was peripheral blood. The sequence came from a woman between 70 and 85 years old with COVID-19, enrolled during active disease. The CDR3 sequence: CASSIPGIFEKLFF. Here the CDR3 DNA reads TGTGCCAGTAGTATACCCGGGATATTTGAAAAACTGTTTTTT.